This T cell receptor beta chain was identified in a study of OX40 agonist ivuxolimab in advanced cancers. Study outcomes and limitations: There were also nonresponders showing low normalized T-cell clonal expansion. Dosing at 0.1 to 3.0 mg/kg was accompanied by clonal expansion of CD4+ and CD8+ blood T cells by week 6.

The repertoire was sequenced with immunoSEQ multiplex PCR; TCRdb's copy has only in-frame clones and lacks some. The table records roughly 15,000 clones, approximately 80% of them present only once. Drawing of blood for sampling happened at baseline, at cycle 4 day 1, and at cycle 7 day 1. The V gene lost 7 bases and the J gene lost 7 bases, with 14 bases spanning the gap. The CDR3 length is 12 residues. The germline V gene has CDR1 MNHNS and CDR2 SASEGT. Points on this clone: The antigen remains unidentified.

This clonotype was obtained from an adult with an advanced solid tumor such as melanoma, head and neck, liver or kidney cancer. The material sequenced was CD4+ or CD8+ T cells sorted from blood, taken in a trial of the OX40 agonist ivuxolimab. The chain couples TRBV6-1 to TRBJ2-7; unclear D gene. Written as DNA, the CDR3 is TGTGCCAGCACCCTGACTCCTTGGGAGCAGTACTTC. It is translated as CASTLTPWEQYF.